Sequencing of this T cell receptor (beta chain) was carried out in a study of healthy donors' naive CD4 and CD8 T cells (dated by TCRdb to 2014 to 2015). At the level of the whole study: Donors were selected to cover three age groups (20-25, 40-50 and 60-70 years, several each), with a mean age of approximately 43, and half of the donors were female. For TCR alpha, a new primer set covering all functional IMGT alpha gene variants was designed, and the rest of the protocol matched the beta-chain workflow. Rearranged TCR alpha and beta chains from naive CD4+ and CD8+ T cells were sequenced in the study to test how TCR variation relates to lineage commitment. Peripheral blood mononuclear cells were collected from about 18 healthy, unrelated individuals. Donors were HLA-typed by sequencing at HLA-A, -B, -C, -DRB1, -DQB1 and -DPB1 using the SBTexcellerator protocol, an ABI3130xl analyzer and SBTengine software.

Sequencer: 454 GS FLX Titanium. A previously published linear amplification protocol was used to build TCR libraries from around 500 ng of total RNA. The Roche/454 Genome Sequencer with Titanium chemistry was used for sequencing. The study's own analysis went as follows. From a few of the healthy donors, about 78,000 rearranged TCR alpha transcripts were sequenced. Duplicate transcripts were dropped, and unique TCR clonotypes were identified by the CDR3 junction according to IMGT nomenclature. CD4 versus CD8 status was modeled on V and J genes by logistic regression in R 2.13.0, with adjustment for donor effects and Bonferroni correction for multiple testing. TCRdb cleaned the public reads at Q25 with fastp, built clones with MiXCR and kept in-frame beta chains. Each CDR3 protein gets just one entry, which takes the most common genes and DNA from the rows behind it. The V and J calls reflect TCRdb's pipeline rather than the authors' work. A total of about 180,000 distinct CDR3 sequences appear in this sample, around 70% of them only once. The ten largest clones capture about 2.3% of the sample.

Cells with a CD4+CD8-CD45RO-CD45RA+ profile were isolated by FACS and defined as naive CD4+ T cells, and those with a CD8+CD4-CD45RA+CD27bright profile were defined as naive CD8+ T cells. Antibodies against CD4 (RPA-T4), CD8 (SK1), CD27 (O323), CD45RA (HI100) and CD45RO (UCHL1) were used for sorting. Overall study results and their limits: In both chains, CD4+ lineage was associated with a positively charged CDR3, and CD8+ lineage was associated with a negatively charged CDR3. The study did not directly address whether homeostatic proliferation of naive T cells might have biased the repertoire. About 13% of the variance in CD4/CD8 propensity appeared to be explained jointly by V genes, J genes and CDR3 charge, in a largely additive manner. Because alpha and beta chains were sequenced in bulk and could not be paired, combined chain effects were not evaluated. Reportedly, most V and J gene segments showed bias between naive CD4+ and CD8+ cells, and this bias held consistently across donors regardless of HLA genotype.

The germline V gene yields MNHEY for CDR1 and SVGEGT for CDR2. The CDR3 contains 16 residues, cysteine and phenylalanine counted. The entry retains the CDR3 DNA only, 48 bases that are in frame from base 1. Trimming at the junction amounts to 6 bases on V and 6 bases on J, and the germline ends lie 20 bases apart. Worth noting for this clonotype: The specificity of this receptor is unknown. No base-level quality is on record; no much larger clone is a single base apart.

Rearrangement joined TRBV6-2 or TRBV6-3 to TRBJ2-2; perhaps TRBD1 is the D gene, with 5 bases matching. The clonotype was recovered from a pool of human donors in good health; the sample pools cells from several healthy donors. The sequencing input was naive CD4+ and CD8+ T cells sorted from blood, pooled from several donors. This specimen's cell subset or site label, interpreted: FACS-sorted naive CD4+ (CD45RO-CD45RA+) and naive CD8+ (CD45RA+CD27bright) T cells. The sequenced DNA: TGTGCCAGCAGCCATGACAGCATAAGGTTGGCCGGGGAGCTGTTTTTT. This translates into CASSHDSIRLAGELFF.